This TCR beta chain was found in a study of T cell responses to AZD1222 COVID-19 vaccine. Study findings and constraints: Nearly half of the spike-specific TCRs reportedly recognize variant regions that carry no mutations. At study baseline, merely several AZD1222 recipients were seropositive. Clonal diversity may have been underestimated, and the donors were mostly white British, with more females than males.

TCRdb's table, derived via immunoSEQ multiplex PCR, lists solely in-frame clones and lacks some. The sample has more than 85,000 clones, about 81% seen once; the top ten hold roughly 4.5%. Trimming removed 2 bases from V and 3 bases from J, with 15 bases in between. Germline V lookup: CDR1 SGHTS, CDR2 YDEGEE. The CDR3 has 16 amino acids. In regard to this clone: Its target is not known.

The chain combines TRBV5-8 with TRBJ1-5; D perhaps matches TRBD1 (6 bases). The clonotype was recovered from an adult in good health. This material consisted of peripheral blood, taken on day 0 of AZD1222 vaccination. The CDR3 is CASSFGAGQINQPQHF. CDR3 nucleotides: TGTGCCAGCAGCTTTGGAGCTGGACAGATCAATCAGCCCCAGCATTTT.